These 22 T cell receptor beta chains came from one sample sequenced in a study of shared clonotypes between healthy human individuals. This table comes from immunoSEQ multiplex PCR, and its TCRdb copy is limited to in-frame clones, with some not included. The sample consists of fewer than 700,000 clones, about 95% of them appearing once. In the naive CD8 group, cells lacked CD45RO and were positively selected for CCR7, so terminally differentiated effector memory CD45RA+ cells were left out. Sequenced material: naive CD8+ T cells sorted from blood. All receptors derive from a woman in her thirties in good health.

The rearrangement links TRBV7-9 to TRBJ2-1; no reliable D call. Germline V gene data show CDR1 as SEHNR and CDR2 as FQNEAQ (reference sequence). V lost 1 base to trimming and J lost 3 bases, with 7 bases between them. This CDR3 comprises 14 residues. The CDR3 reads CASSLGGNYNEQFF. The CDR3, as DNA: TGTGCCAGCAGCTTAGGCGGCAACTACAATGAGCAGTTCTTC.

This clone has only one observation. The chain couples TRBV27 to TRBJ1-5; D perhaps matches TRBD1 (6 bases). V was cut by 3 bases and J by 6 bases, with 12 bases left in between. This CDR3 has 14 amino acids. Germline CDR1 reads MNHEY; CDR2 reads SMNVEV (reference sequence). DNA for the CDR3: TGTGCCAGCAGTTTCACAGGGTTAAGTCAGCCCCAGCATTTT. Amino acids: CASSFTGLSQPQHF.

This rearrangement joins TRBV5-1 to TRBJ2-7; 7 bases line up with TRBD2. The CDR3 covers 14 residues. The germline V gene encodes CDR1 SGHRS and CDR2 YFSETQ. The V and J ends lost 4 bases and 2 bases, in that order; junction bases with no gene match: 6. In DNA form, the CDR3 reads TGCGCCAGCAGCCGGGGGGTCCGAACCTACGAGCAGTACTTC. It yields the protein CASSRGVRTYEQYF.

V usage is TRBV4-1 and J usage is TRBJ2-1, with 8 positions matching TRBD2. The germline gives CDR1 MGHRA, CDR2 YSYEKL. There are 16 residues in the CDR3. Trimming cost V 1 base and J 4 bases; bases outside gene matches: 6. CDR3 in amino acids: CASSQVTGGGYNEQFF. The DNA of the CDR3 is TGCGCCAGCAGCCAAGTCACGGGAGGGGGGTACAATGAGCAGTTCTTC.

V and J are TRBV15 and TRBJ2-7; TRBD2 aligns across 11 bases. The V and J ends lost 2 bases and 3 bases, in that order; junction bases with no gene match: 6. CDR1 LNHNV and CDR2 YYDKDF come from the germline V gene (reference sequence). The CDR3 is 16 amino acids. The chain's CDR3 is CATSRKTSGNDYEQYF. The CDR3 bases are TGTGCCACCAGCAGAAAGACTAGCGGGAACGACTACGAGCAGTACTTC.

The chain recombines TRBV11-2 with TRBJ2-7; D gene uncertain. The CDR3 is 14 residues long. Trimming left V 2 bases short and J 1 base short, with 9 bases between. Germline lookup yields CDR1 SGHAT and CDR2 FQNNGV. CDR3 amino acids: CASSLIIRSYEQYF. In nucleotides, the CDR3 is TGTGCCAGCAGCTTAATTATACGGTCCTACGAGCAGTACTTC.

The J gene is TRBJ2-1, the V gene TRBV27; D gene ambiguous. Germline CDR1 and CDR2: MNHEY and SMNVEV (reference sequence). The CDR3 extends over 13 amino acids. Between the trimmed V and J ends, which lost 3 bases and 7 bases, there was a span of 10 bases. The CDR3 protein is CASSFTRENEQFF. DNA of the CDR3: TGTGCCAGCAGTTTTACGCGTGAGAATGAGCAGTTCTTC.

Worth noting for this clone: The same CDR3 arises from other DNA sequences in this sample as well. The V call is TRBV4-2, the J call TRBJ2-7, with TRBD1 matching 12 bases. CDR3 length: 15 residues. Germline values: CDR1 LGHNA, CDR2 YNFKEQ. Trimming took 0 bases from V and 4 from J; bases not matched to a gene: 1. CDR3 nucleotide sequence: TGTGCCAGCAGCCAAGAGGGACAGGGGGCGTACGAGCAGTACTTC. This translates into CASSQEGQGAYEQYF.

This clone has just one count. J is TRBJ2-2 and V is TRBV2; either TRBD1 or TRBD2 may supply D (5 bases each). Per germline, CDR1 SNHLY and CDR2 FYNNEI. This CDR3 contains 15 residues. The V and J ends lost 4 bases and 4 bases respectively, with 13 bases between them. CDR3 in amino acids: CASSARDGLTGELFF. As DNA, the CDR3 is TGTGCCAGCAGTGCAAGGGACGGTCTCACCGGGGAGCTGTTTTTT.

The chain employs TRBV27 and TRBJ2-3; 9 bases fit TRBD2. The CDR3 is made up of 15 amino acids. V gave up 6 bases and J gave up 0 bases; unmatched junction bases: 4. Germline V CDR1 and CDR2: MNHEY, SMNVEV (reference sequence). The CDR3 bases are TGTGCCAGCAGACCTCTAGCGGGGAGCACAGATACGCAGTATTTT. Amino acid sequence: CASRPLAGSTDTQYF.

The chain employs TRBV2 and TRBJ1-4; D is uncertain. The CDR3 has 12 residues. Trimming pared 4 bases from V and 10 bases from J, leaving 10 bases between. Per germline, CDR1 SNHLY and CDR2 FYNNEI. The CDR3 protein is CASSGYQLKLFF. CDR3 DNA: TGTGCCAGCAGTGGGTATCAGCTAAAACTGTTTTTT.

As concerns this clone: This specimen includes other DNA sequences encoding the same CDR3. The chain employs TRBV4-1 and TRBJ2-7, with TRBD2 matching 13 bases. The CDR3 consists of 15 residues. Germline V gene sequence: CDR1 MGHRA, CDR2 YSYEKL. The V and J ends lost 4 bases and 3 bases, in that order; junction bases with no gene match: 3. This CDR3 reads CASSPGLAGSYEQYF. In DNA form, the CDR3 reads TGCGCCAGCAGCCCGGGACTAGCGGGAAGCTACGAGCAGTACTTC.

The chain employs TRBV29-1 and TRBJ2-2; D is unclear. In germline, CDR1 is SQVTM, CDR2 ANQGSEA. The CDR3 loop spans 13 amino acids. V shed 5 bases and J shed 7 bases, with 14 bases lying between them. The chain's CDR3 is CSVSGRSGGELFF. The CDR3 region has the DNA TGCAGCGTTTCCGGGCGAAGTGGCGGGGAGCTGTTTTTT.

This sequence joins TRBV27 and TRBJ1-2, with D unresolved. V was pared by 6 bases and J by 7 bases, with 21 bases between. The length of the CDR3 is 15 residues. Germline CDR1 MNHEY, CDR2 SMNVEV (reference sequence). The CDR3 spells CASSPTGWGRSGYTF. DNA of the CDR3: TGTGCCAGCAGCCCGACCGGATGGGGTAGAAGTGGCTACACCTTC.

CDR3 loop: CASSISRYGNTIYF. The CDR3 DNA sequence: TGTGCCAGTAGTATCTCCCGCTACGGAAACACCATATATTTT. The chain is built from TRBV19 and TRBJ1-3; D gene ambiguous. Germline CDR1 is LNHDA and CDR2 is SQIVND (reference sequence). The CDR3 covers 14 residues. Trimming took off 3 bases at V and 4 bases at J, with 10 bases between the two ends. Full variable domain (rest looked up from reference TRBV19 and TRBJ1-3): DGGITQSPKYLFRKEGQNVTLSCEQNLNHDAMYWYRQDPGQGLRLIYYSQIVNDFQKGDIAEGYSVSREKKESFPLTVTSAQKNPTAFYLCASSISRYGNTIYFGEGSWLTVV.

The chain links TRBV5-8 to TRBJ2-3; D is unresolved. The V end was cut by 7 bases, the J end by 3 bases, with 9 bases between. The germline V gene has CDR1 SGHTS and CDR2 YDEGEE. This CDR3 region has 12 residues. CDR3 bases: TGTGCCAGCCCCATTGGAACAGATACGCAGTATTTT. Protein sequence: CASPIGTDTQYF. The full variable domain, rest sourced from reference TRBV5-8 and TRBJ2-3, is EAGVTQSPTHLIKTRGQQATLRCSPISGHTSVYWYQQALGLGLQFLLWYDEGEERNRGNFPPRFSGRQFPNYSSELNVNALELEDSALYLCASPIGTDTQYFGPGTRLTVL.

CDR3 residues: CASSVAGRNEKLFF. In DNA, the CDR3 is TGTGCCAGCAGTGTAGCGGGACGGAATGAAAAACTGTTTTTT. The chain recombines TRBV27 with TRBJ1-4; D is perhaps TRBD1 (5 bases). Trimming pared 5 bases from V and 5 bases from J, leaving 12 bases between. This CDR3 is built from 14 residues. The V gene's germline CDR1 is MNHEY and CDR2 SMNVEV (reference sequence).

The V and J genes are TRBV2 and TRBJ2-6; TRBD1 matches at 10 bases. The germline V gene has CDR1 SNHLY and CDR2 FYNNEI. V shed 9 bases and J 2 bases; nucleotides not matched to a gene: 1. The CDR3 covers 14 residues. CDR3 sequence: CARTGGAGANVLTF. The CDR3, as DNA: TGTGCCAGGACAGGGGGCGCTGGGGCCAACGTCCTGACTTTC. Full variable domain (rest looked up from reference TRBV2 and TRBJ2-6): EPEVTQTPSHQVTQMGQEVILRCVPISNHLYFYWYRQILGQKVEFLVSFYNNEISEKSEIFDDQFSVERPDGSNFTLKIRSTKLEDSAMYFCARTGGAGANVLTFGAGSRLTVL.

There are a few counts of this clone. The V gene is TRBV13, the J gene TRBJ2-7; the D gene could be TRBD1 or TRBD2 (6 bases each). V gave up 2 bases and J gave up 3 bases, with 8 bases separating them. The CDR3 covers 13 residues. Germline V gene sequence: CDR1 PRHDT, CDR2 FYEKMQ (reference sequence). The CDR3 here is CASSLKGGYEQYF. In DNA form, the CDR3 reads TGTGCCAGCAGCTTAAAGGGGGGCTACGAGCAGTACTTC. Supplemented by reference TRBV13 and TRBJ2-7, the full variable domain reads AAGVIQSPRHLIKEKRETATLKCYPIPRHDTVYWYQQGPGQDPQFLISFYEKMQSDKGSIPDRFSAQQFSDYHSELNMSSLELGDSALYFCASSLKGGYEQYFGPGTRLTVT.

This clone appeared a single time. The rearrangement joins TRBV28 to TRBJ1-2, with 7 positions matching TRBD1. The V and J ends lost 6 bases and 1 base, in that order; junction bases with no gene match: 11. This CDR3 contains 16 residues. Germline V gene data show CDR1 as MDHEN and CDR2 as SYDVKM. In DNA form, the CDR3 reads TGTGCCAGCAGGCCTAGGGACAGAGACTTTAACTATGGCTACACCTTC. Translation gives CASRPRDRDFNYGYTF.

This chain uses TRBV30 with TRBJ2-1; D gene ambiguous. The V and J ends lost 0 bases and 9 bases respectively, with 9 bases between them. The CDR3 runs to 12 residues. Germline lookup yields CDR1 GTSNPN and CDR2 SVGIG (reference sequence). For the CDR3, the DNA is TGTGCCTGGAGTGTAATCTGGGGTGAGCAGTTCTTC. Protein: CAWSVIWGEQFF.

In this sample, this clone turned up once. The chain couples TRBV28 to TRBJ2-3; D is undetermined. CDR1 is MDHEN, CDR2 SYDVKM, per germline. V lost 5 bases and J 0 bases, leaving 15 bases between the germline ends. The length of the CDR3 is 16 residues. Here the CDR3 DNA reads TGTGCCAGCAGTCCCGGGTCAACGTTTAGCACAGATACGCAGTATTTT. Its translation: CASSPGSTFSTDTQYF.